This T cell receptor (beta chain) was retrieved from a study of blood T cell repertoires in COVID-19. In the original processing: By means of reference gene primer amplification, nucleated cell counts were estimated. Method: immunoSEQ multiplex PCR; TCRdb's copy keeps in-frame clones and lacks some. That table is the source of V, J and clone size, and D and trimming were worked out from the DNA. The table includes about 200,000 clones, about 85% detected once. CDR3 length: 14 residues. Per the germline V gene, CDR1 is SGHRS and CDR2 is YFSETQ. After removal of 5 bases from V and 4 bases from J, the junction contained 6 bases not matched to a gene.

This TCR came from a woman under 40 who had recovered from COVID-19. The sequenced sample consisted of PBMCs or T cells enriched from blood (not recorded which). J is TRBJ2-7 and V is TRBV5-1; 10 positions match TRBD1. This chain's CDR3 is CASSPDRGLYEQYF. The CDR3 DNA reads as TGCGCCAGCAGTCCAGACAGGGGGCTTTACGAGCAGTACTTC.